These 22 T cell receptor beta chains originate from one sample sequenced in a study of blood T cell repertoires in COVID-19 (dated by TCRdb to the early 2020s). The library relied on the immunoSEQ multiplex PCR assay. TCRdb mirrors the immuneACCESS table, restricted to in-frame sequences. Some clones are absent from its copies; in checked studies, under half trace to an unresolved V gene, and the reason for the others is unknown. For this sample there are about 250,000 clones; roughly 85% appear just once. The top ten constitute around 10% of the sample. The source material was PBMCs or T cells enriched from blood (not recorded which). The source is a woman aged 45-65 years with acute COVID-19.

The CDR3 loop is CAGGRQNTEAFF. The CDR3 DNA reads as TGTGCCGGGGGGAGGCAAAACACTGAAGCTTTCTTT. V gene TRBV2 combines with J gene TRBJ1-1; possibly TRBD1 for D (5 bases). The germline V gene encodes CDR1 SNHLY and CDR2 FYNNEI. V was cut by 11 bases and J by 2 bases, with 12 bases left in between. This CDR3 spans 12 amino acids.

The chain is built from TRBV2 and TRBJ1-6; 7 bases are shared with TRBD1. Germline V gene lookup returns CDR1 SNHLY and CDR2 FYNNEI. J gave up 1 base and V 6 bases, and 6 bases lay outside the gene matches. CDR3 length: 16 amino acids. The DNA of the CDR3 is TGTGCCAGCAGGGAGGACAGGACGTCCTATAATTCACCCCTCCACTTT. It translates to CASREDRTSYNSPLHF.

The chain has TRBV3-1 (or the pseudogene TRBV3-2) and TRBJ2-1; 8 nucleotides agree with TRBD2. There are 15 residues in the CDR3. Trimming took 1 base from V and 5 from J; bases not matched to a gene: 4. Germline values: CDR1 LGHDT, CDR2 YNNKEL (reference sequence). For the CDR3, the DNA is TGTGCCAGCAGCCAAGTCGGGGGGGCTAACAATGAGCAGTTCTTC. Its translation is CASSQVGGANNEQFF.

J is TRBJ2-7 and V is TRBV2; tentative D call: TRBD1 (6 bases). V was shortened by 11 bases and J by 0 bases, with 17 bases between the two germline ends. The germline gives CDR1 SNHLY, CDR2 FYNNEI. The CDR3 totals 14 residues. As DNA, the CDR3 is TGTGCCGGGCTTGAGCAGGGGCCCTCCTACGAGCAGTACTTC. Translating gives CAGLEQGPSYEQYF.

Written as DNA, the CDR3 is TGTGCCATCAGTGGGGGACAAAATAATTCACCCCTCCACTTT. Its protein is CAISGGQNNSPLHF. V gene TRBV10-3 combines with J gene TRBJ1-6; tentatively, D is TRBD1 (6 bases). The germline V gene has CDR1 ENHRY and CDR2 SYGVKD. The CDR3 is made up of 14 amino acids. V was pared by 4 bases and J by 5 bases, with 9 bases between.

The chain employs TRBV10-1 and TRBJ1-1; D unresolved. Trimming pared 2 bases from V and 1 base from J, leaving 5 bases between. This CDR3 spans 13 amino acids. Germline V gene sequence: CDR1 WNHNN, CDR2 SYGVQD (reference sequence). The CDR3 bases are TGCGCCAGCAGTGAGCCAGGGAACACTGAAGCTTTCTTT. It specifies CASSEPGNTEAFF.

The chain has TRBV7-8 and TRBJ1-2; 7 nucleotides align to TRBD1. V shed 1 base and J 4 bases; nucleotides not matched to a gene: 6. The germline CDR1 and CDR2 sequences are SGHVS and FQNEAQ. The length of the CDR3 is 15 residues. Written as DNA, the CDR3 is TGTGCCAGCAGCTTAGAAACGGGACAGATCTATGGCTACACCTTC. It codes for CASSLETGQIYGYTF.

This chain links TRBV5-1 with TRBJ1-1, with a weak D call TRBD1 (5 bases). The CDR3 spans 15 residues. Germline values: CDR1 SGHRS, CDR2 YFSETQ. The V end lost 5 bases, the J end lost 1 base, and 15 bases lay between the germline ends. CDR3 sequence reads: CASRFDSFSNTEAFF. The CDR3 bases are TGCGCCAGCAGGTTCGACAGCTTCTCGAACACTGAAGCTTTCTTT.

The chain joins TRBV30 to TRBJ1-2; D gene uncertain. With 4 bases removed from V and 7 bases from J, the gap between germline ends came to 16 bases. CDR1 is GTSNPN and CDR2 is SVGIG in the germline V gene (reference sequence). The CDR3 is made up of 13 amino acids. CDR3 DNA: TGTGCCTGGACCCCCCGGGGTCCGGGTGGCTACACCTTC. This sequence encodes CAWTPRGPGGYTF. The whole variable domain, filled in from reference TRBV30 and TRBJ1-2, reads SQTIHQWPATLVQPVGSPLSLECTVEGTSNPNLYWYRQAAGRGLQLLFYSVGIGQISSEVPQNLSASRPQDRQFILSSKKLLLSDSGFYLCAWTPRGPGGYTFGSGTRLTVV.

This clone appeared a few times. The chain joins TRBV11-1 to TRBJ2-2; 9 nucleotides agree with TRBD2. The J segment lost 2 bases and the V segment lost 6 bases, leaving 4 bases of the junction unmatched. There are 15 residues in the CDR3. The germline V gene encodes CDR1 SGHAT and CDR2 FQDESV (reference sequence). The CDR3 spells CASRLAGINTGELFF. Written as DNA, the CDR3 is TGTGCCAGCAGACTAGCGGGTATAAACACCGGGGAGCTGTTTTTT.

This clone has just a few counts. The V gene is TRBV6-5, the J gene TRBJ2-5; 8 bases are a match to TRBD2. CDR3 length equals 14 residues. V trimming: 5 bases; J trimming: 5 bases; junction bases outside the gene matches: 7. CDR1 and CDR2 from the germline V gene are MNHEY and SVGAGI. The CDR3 DNA follows: TGTGCCAGCAGTCTAAGCACGGGAGGGGAGACCCAGTACTTC. Its protein is CASSLSTGGETQYF.

The chain uses TRBV24-1 and TRBJ1-2; 8 nucleotides match TRBD1. In germline, CDR1 is KGHDR, CDR2 SFDVKD. The V segment lost 4 bases and the J segment 2 bases; nucleotides outside the gene matches: 8. CDR3 length: 16 amino acids. CDR3 in DNA: TGTGCCACCAGTGAAACCGGGACAGGTGGCAACTATGGCTACACCTTC. Amino acids: CATSETGTGGNYGYTF.

The chain recombines TRBV28 with TRBJ2-1; D possibly corresponds to TRBD2 (5 bases). Germline values: CDR1 MDHEN, CDR2 SYDVKM. This CDR3 contains 15 residues. Trimming removed 6 bases from V and 0 bases from J, with 12 bases in between. CDR3 in amino acids: CASRLRTPSYNEQFF. The CDR3 DNA is TGTGCCAGCAGACTTCGGACTCCCTCCTACAATGAGCAGTTCTTC.

The gene calls are TRBV19 and TRBJ1-2; TRBD1 is a possible D gene (6 bases). The CDR3 is 16 amino acids. The germline V and J ends were trimmed by 0 bases and 0 bases, with 11 bases remaining between them. Germline assignment: CDR1 LNHDA and CDR2 SQIVND (reference sequence). The CDR3 DNA reads TGTGCCAGTAGTATAGAGGACAGCAAAGCTAACTATGGCTACACCTTC. Protein sequence: CASSIEDSKANYGYTF.

V is TRBV7-2 and J is TRBJ2-1; D remains unclear. This CDR3 region has 17 residues. Germline V gene sequence: CDR1 SGHTA, CDR2 FQGNSA. The V and J ends lost 0 bases and 0 bases respectively, with 12 bases between them. The CDR3 DNA reads TGTGCCAGCAGCTTAGCGAGCAGGCTAAGCTCCTACAATGAGCAGTTCTTC. Its protein is CASSLASRLSSYNEQFF.

The CDR3 DNA reads TGTGCCACCAGTGATGGGGGGGGAACTGAAGCTTTCTTT. This codes for CATSDGGGTEAFF. V and J are TRBV24-1 and TRBJ1-1; D may be TRBD1 (5 bases). This CDR3 is built from 13 residues. Germline V lookup: CDR1 KGHDR, CDR2 SFDVKD. Deletions cut 3 bases from V and 5 bases from J, with 9 bases between.

A word on this clone: This specimen includes other DNA sequences encoding the same CDR3. This chain connects TRBV5-1 to TRBJ1-1; D is undetermined. The CDR3 totals 13 residues. Germline V gene lookup returns CDR1 SGHRS and CDR2 YFSETQ. Trimming pared 1 base from V and 0 bases from J, leaving 4 bases between. The chain's CDR3 is CASSLTLNTEAFF. For the CDR3, the DNA is TGCGCCAGCAGCTTGACACTGAACACTGAAGCTTTCTTT.

This sequence joins TRBV16 and TRBJ2-4, with D perhaps TRBD2 (7 bases). The CDR3 spans 14 residues. Trimming removed 6 bases from V and 7 bases from J, with 16 bases in between. Germline CDR1 is KGHSY and CDR2 is FQNENV. Here the CDR3 DNA reads TGTGCCAGCAGAGACGGGGGGCTGGGGAACATTCAGTACTTC. Translating it yields CASRDGGLGNIQYF.

The sample holds a few counts of this clone. CDR3 region: CASSPSFGQGYDGELFF. The CDR3 bases are TGTGCCAGCAGCCCCTCCTTCGGGCAGGGGTATGACGGGGAGCTGTTTTTT. The rearrangement uses TRBV5-8 and TRBJ2-2, with a tentative D call TRBD1 (6 bases). Trimming took off 4 bases at V and 7 bases at J, with 23 bases between the two ends. The CDR3 has 17 residues. CDR1 is SGHTS and CDR2 is YDEGEE in the germline V gene. The whole variable domain, filled in from reference TRBV5-8 and TRBJ2-2, reads EAGVTQSPTHLIKTRGQQATLRCSPISGHTSVYWYQQALGLGLQFLLWYDEGEERNRGNFPPRFSGRQFPNYSSELNVNALELEDSALYLCASSPSFGQGYDGELFFGEGSRLTVL.

The rearrangement joins TRBV7-8 to TRBJ1-2; 11 bases align to TRBD1. The CDR3 consists of 17 residues. CDR1 is SGHVS and CDR2 is FQNEAQ in the germline V gene. V dropped 2 bases and J dropped 7; count of bases not matched to a gene: 12. The CDR3 DNA sequence: TGTGCCAGCAGCTTAAATGAAGGGGACAGGGGGGATAGTGGCTACACCTTC. Its protein product is CASSLNEGDRGDSGYTF.

J is TRBJ2-1 and V is TRBV7-2, with D tentatively TRBD2 (5 bases). The germline V and J ends were trimmed by 5 bases and 2 bases, with 13 bases remaining between them. CDR1 and CDR2 (germline): SGHTA, FQGNSA. There are 15 residues in the CDR3. CDR3 nucleotide sequence: TGTGCCAGCAGCCTGACCCGGGGTACCTACAATGAGCAGTTCTTC. Its protein product is CASSLTRGTYNEQFF.

The CDR3 coding sequence is TGCAGCGTTGAAGCCCCCTCAGATCAAAGCTCCTACGAGCAGTACTTC. It specifies CSVEAPSDQSSYEQYF. The chain is built from TRBV29-1 and TRBJ2-7; D is undetermined. The V end lost 1 base, the J end lost 0 bases, and 16 bases lay between the germline ends. The germline gives CDR1 SQVTM, CDR2 ANQGSEA. The CDR3 runs 16 residues.